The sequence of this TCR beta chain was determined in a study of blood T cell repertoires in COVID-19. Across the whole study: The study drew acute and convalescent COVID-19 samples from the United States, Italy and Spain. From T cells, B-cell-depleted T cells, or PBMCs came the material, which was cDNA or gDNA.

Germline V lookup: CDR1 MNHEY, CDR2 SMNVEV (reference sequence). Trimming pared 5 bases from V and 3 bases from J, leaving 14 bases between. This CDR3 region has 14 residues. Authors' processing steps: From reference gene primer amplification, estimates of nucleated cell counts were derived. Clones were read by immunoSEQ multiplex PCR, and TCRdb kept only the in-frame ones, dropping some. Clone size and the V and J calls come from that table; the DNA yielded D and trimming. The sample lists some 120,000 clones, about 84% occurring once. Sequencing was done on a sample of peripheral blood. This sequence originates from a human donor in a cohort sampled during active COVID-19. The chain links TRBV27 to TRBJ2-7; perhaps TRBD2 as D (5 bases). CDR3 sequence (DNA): TGTGCCAGCAGTCCCGGACGGGGATTCTACGAGCAGTACTTC. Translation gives CASSPGRGFYEQYF.